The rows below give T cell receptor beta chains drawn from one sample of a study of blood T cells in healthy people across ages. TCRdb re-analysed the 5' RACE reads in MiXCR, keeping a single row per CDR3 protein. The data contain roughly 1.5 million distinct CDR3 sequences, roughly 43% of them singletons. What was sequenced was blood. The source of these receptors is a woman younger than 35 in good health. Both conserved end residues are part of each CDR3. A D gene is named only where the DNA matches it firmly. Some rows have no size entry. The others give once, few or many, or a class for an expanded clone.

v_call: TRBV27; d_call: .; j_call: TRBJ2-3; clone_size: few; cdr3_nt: TGTGCCAGCACCGGGCCTAACTCTTGGGATACGCAGTATTTT; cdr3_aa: CASTGPNSWDTQYF
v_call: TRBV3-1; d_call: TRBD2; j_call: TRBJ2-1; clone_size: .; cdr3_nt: TGTGCCAGCAGCCAAGAGCTAGCGGGGGGCTCATACAATGAGCAGTTCTTC; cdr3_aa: CASSQELAGGSYNEQFF
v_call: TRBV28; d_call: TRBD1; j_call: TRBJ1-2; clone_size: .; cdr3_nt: TGTGCCAGCAGTTTTGCCTGGACAGGTTCAGCGGATGGCTACACCTTC; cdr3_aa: CASSFAWTGSADGYTF
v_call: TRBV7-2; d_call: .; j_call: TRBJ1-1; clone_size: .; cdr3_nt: TGTGCCAGCAGCTCCCTCGGGGGGGGATGGACTGAAGCTTTCTTT; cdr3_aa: CASSSLGGGWTEAFF
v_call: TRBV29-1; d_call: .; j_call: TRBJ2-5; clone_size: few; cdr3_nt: TGCAGCGTTGAAGAGCAGCAGTACTTC; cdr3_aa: CSVEEQQYF
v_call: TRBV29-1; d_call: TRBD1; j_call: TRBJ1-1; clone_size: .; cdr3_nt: TGCAGCGGGGAGGGACAGAGGAACACTGAAGCTTTCTTT; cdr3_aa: CSGEGQRNTEAFF
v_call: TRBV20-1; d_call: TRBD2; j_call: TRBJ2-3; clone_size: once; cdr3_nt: TGCAGTGCTAGAGATACTAGCGGGATTGTGGGTACGCAGTATTTT; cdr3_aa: CSARDTSGIVGTQYF
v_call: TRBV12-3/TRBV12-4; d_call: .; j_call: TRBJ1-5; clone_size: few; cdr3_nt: TGTGCCAGCAGTATGGACATCTATCAGCCCCAGCATTTT; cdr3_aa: CASSMDIYQPQHF
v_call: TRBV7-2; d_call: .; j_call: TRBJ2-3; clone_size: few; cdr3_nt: TGTGCCAGCAGCTTAGTCTATTCTAGCACAGATACGCAGTATTTT; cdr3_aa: CASSLVYSSTDTQYF
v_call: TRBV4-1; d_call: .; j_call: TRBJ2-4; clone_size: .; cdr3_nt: TGCGCCAGCAACCAAGTAAGTACAGCGGACATTCAGTACTTC; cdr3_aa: CASNQVSTADIQYF
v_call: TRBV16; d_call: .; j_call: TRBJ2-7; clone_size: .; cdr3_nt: TGTGCCAGCAGCCAAGGCGGGGACAGTTTCTCCTACGAGCAGTACTTC; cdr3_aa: CASSQGGDSFSYEQYF
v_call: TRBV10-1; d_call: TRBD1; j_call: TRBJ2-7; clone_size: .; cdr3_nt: TGCGCCAGCAGTGAGGATGGGACGAGGGGGCTCAGCTCCTACAATGAGCAGTACTTC; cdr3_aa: CASSEDGTRGLSSYNEQYF
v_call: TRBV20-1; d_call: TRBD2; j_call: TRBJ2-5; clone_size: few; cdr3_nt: TGCAGTGCTAGAGAACTAGCGGTTGGAGAGACCCAGTACTTC; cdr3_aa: CSARELAVGETQYF
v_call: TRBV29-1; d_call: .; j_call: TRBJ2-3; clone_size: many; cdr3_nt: TGCAGCGTCGGACGGACAGGCACAGATACGCAGTATTTT; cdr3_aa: CSVGRTGTDTQYF
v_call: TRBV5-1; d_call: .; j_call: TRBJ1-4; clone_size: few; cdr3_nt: TGCGCCAGCAGCTTGGCTGGGGTTGGAACTAATGAAAAACTGTTTTTT; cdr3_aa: CASSLAGVGTNEKLFF
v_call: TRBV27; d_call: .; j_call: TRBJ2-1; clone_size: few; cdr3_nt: TGTGCCAGCAGTTTGGGGGCTTTTGTTAATGAGCAGTTCTTC; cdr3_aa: CASSLGAFVNEQFF
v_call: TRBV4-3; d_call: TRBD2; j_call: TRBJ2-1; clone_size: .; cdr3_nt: TGCGCCAGCAGCCAGTACCGGGGGGGTGTAGACAATGAGCAGTTCTTC; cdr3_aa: CASSQYRGGVDNEQFF
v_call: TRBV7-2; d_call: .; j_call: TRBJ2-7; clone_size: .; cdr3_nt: TGTGCCAGCAGCTTAGGAGGGGCGGGAACAGCATACGAGCAGTACTTC; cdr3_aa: CASSLGGAGTAYEQYF
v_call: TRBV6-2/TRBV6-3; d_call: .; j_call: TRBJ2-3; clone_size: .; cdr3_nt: TGTGCCAGCGGCCCCTGGGGGGCCGGTCGAGGAACAGATACGCAGTATTTT; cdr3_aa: CASGPWGAGRGTDTQYF
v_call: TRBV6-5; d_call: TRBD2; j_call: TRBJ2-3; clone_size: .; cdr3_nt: TGTGCCAGCAGCCGGGGACTAGCGAGGCCAGATACGCAGTATTTT; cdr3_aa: CASSRGLARPDTQYF
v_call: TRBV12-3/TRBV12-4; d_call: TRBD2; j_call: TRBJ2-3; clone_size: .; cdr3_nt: TGTGCCAGCAGTTTAACGGCTAGCGGGGATACGCAGTATTTT; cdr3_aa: CASSLTASGDTQYF
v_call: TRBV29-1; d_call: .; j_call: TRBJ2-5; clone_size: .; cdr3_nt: TGCAGCGTTGGAACAGGGCCCCAAGAGACCCAGTACTTC; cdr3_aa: CSVGTGPQETQYF
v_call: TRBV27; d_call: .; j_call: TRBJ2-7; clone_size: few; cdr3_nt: TGTGCCAGCAGTTTAAGCGAAGCCTACGAGCAGTACTTC; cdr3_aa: CASSLSEAYEQYF
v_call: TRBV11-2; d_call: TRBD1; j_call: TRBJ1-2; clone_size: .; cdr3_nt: TGTGCCAGCAGCTTAGGACCCTCAACAGGGGGAGGTGGCTACACCTTC; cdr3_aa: CASSLGPSTGGGGYTF
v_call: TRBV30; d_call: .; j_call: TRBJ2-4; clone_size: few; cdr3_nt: TGTGCCTCGTATGGCGGTATAGCCAAAAACATTCAGTACTTC; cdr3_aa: CASYGGIAKNIQYF
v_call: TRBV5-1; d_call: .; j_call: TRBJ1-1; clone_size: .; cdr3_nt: TGCGCCAGCAGCTCCCAGGGGCGTAACACTGAAGCTTTCTTT; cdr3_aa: CASSSQGRNTEAFF
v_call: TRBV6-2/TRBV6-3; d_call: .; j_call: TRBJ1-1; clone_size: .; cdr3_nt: TGTGCCAGCAGTTACTCGGGAAACCCAGCGCTTGCTGAAGCTTTCTTT; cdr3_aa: CASSYSGNPALAEAFF
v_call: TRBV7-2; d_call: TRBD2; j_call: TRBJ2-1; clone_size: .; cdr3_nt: TGTGCCAGCAGACTCCTGACGGGAGGGAGGCACAATGAGCAGTTCTTC; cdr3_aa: CASRLLTGGRHNEQFF
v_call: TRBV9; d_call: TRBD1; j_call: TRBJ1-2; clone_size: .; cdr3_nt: TGTGCCAGCAGCGTATTTGACAGGGGAAGCTATGGCTACACCTTC; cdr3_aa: CASSVFDRGSYGYTF
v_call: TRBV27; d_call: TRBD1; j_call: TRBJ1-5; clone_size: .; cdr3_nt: TGTGCCAGCAGTTTAGTGGCTACAGGGGGCAATCAGCCCCAGCATTTT; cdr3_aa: CASSLVATGGNQPQHF
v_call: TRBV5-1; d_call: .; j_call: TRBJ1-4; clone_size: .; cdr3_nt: TGCGCCAGCAGCTTGGGTGGGACAACTAATGAAAAACTGTTTTTT; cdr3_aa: CASSLGGTTNEKLFF
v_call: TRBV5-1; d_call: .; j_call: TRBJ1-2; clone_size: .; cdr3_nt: TGCGCCAGCAGCATAGACACCCCTCCAGCTAACTATGGCTACACCTTC; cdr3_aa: CASSIDTPPANYGYTF
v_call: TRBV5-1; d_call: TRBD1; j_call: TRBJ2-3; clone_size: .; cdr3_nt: TGCGCCAGCAGCCGACAGGGTGAGGGCACAGATACGCAGTATTTT; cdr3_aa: CASSRQGEGTDTQYF
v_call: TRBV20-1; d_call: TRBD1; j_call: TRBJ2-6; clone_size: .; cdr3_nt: TGCAGTGCTAGTCACAGGGGGACGACTGGGCCCAACGTCCTGACTTTC; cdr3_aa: CSASHRGTTGPNVLTF
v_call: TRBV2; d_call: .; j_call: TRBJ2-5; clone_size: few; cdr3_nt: TGTGCCAGCAGTAGGACAACTCAAGAGACCCAGTACTTC; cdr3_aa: CASSRTTQETQYF
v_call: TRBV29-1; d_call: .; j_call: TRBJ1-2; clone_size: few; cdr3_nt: TGCAGCGTTACTCCGTTCAGGCCGGGTGAGGGCTACACCTTC; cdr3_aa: CSVTPFRPGEGYTF
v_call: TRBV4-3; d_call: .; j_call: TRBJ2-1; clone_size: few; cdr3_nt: TGCGCCAGCAGCCAAGAATTTTGGGGCTACAATGAGCAGTTCTTC; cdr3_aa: CASSQEFWGYNEQFF
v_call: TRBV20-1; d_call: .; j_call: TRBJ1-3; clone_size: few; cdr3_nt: TGCAGTGCTAGAGACAGGGCTAGTGGAAACACCATATATTTT; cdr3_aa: CSARDRASGNTIYF
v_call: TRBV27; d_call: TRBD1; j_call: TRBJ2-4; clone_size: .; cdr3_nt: TGTGCCAGCAGTTTATCTTGGCAGGGGGCTTTGGAGCAGTACTTC; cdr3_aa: CASSLSWQGALEQYF
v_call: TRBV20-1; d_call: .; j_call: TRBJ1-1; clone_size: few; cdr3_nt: TGCAGTGCGTACAGGGAAAAAGCTTTCTTT; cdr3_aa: CSAYREKAFF
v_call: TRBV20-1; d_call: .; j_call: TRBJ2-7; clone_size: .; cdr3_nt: TGCAGTGTTAGTGGCTGGCGTTACGAGCAGTACTTC; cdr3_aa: CSVSGWRYEQYF
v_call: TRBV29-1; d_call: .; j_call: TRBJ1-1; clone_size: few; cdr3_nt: TGCAGCGTTGCTGGTGTTGAAGCTTTCTTT; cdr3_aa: CSVAGVEAFF
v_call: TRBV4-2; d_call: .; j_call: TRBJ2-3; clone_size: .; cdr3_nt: TGTGCCAGCAGCCAAGACTATGTGGGGGCGAGCACAGATACGCAGTATTTT; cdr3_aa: CASSQDYVGASTDTQYF
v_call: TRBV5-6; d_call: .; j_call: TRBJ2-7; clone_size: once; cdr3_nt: TGTGCCAGCACGCAGGAATCGGCGTACAATGAGCAGTACTTC; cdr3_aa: CASTQESAYNEQYF
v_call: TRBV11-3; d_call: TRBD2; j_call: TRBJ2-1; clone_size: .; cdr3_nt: TGTGCCAGCGGCTCGAGGACTAGCGGCTACAATGAGCAGTTCTTC; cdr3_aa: CASGSRTSGYNEQFF
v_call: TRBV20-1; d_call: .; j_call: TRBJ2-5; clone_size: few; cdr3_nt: TGCAGTGCTAGTCCCGTGCGTGGTTTTCAAGAGACCCAGTACTTC; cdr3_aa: CSASPVRGFQETQYF
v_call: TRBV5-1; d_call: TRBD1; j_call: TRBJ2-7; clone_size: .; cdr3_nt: TGCGCCAGCAGCCGTATCGGGACAGGGGGCTGGGATGAGCAGTACTTC; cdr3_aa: CASSRIGTGGWDEQYF